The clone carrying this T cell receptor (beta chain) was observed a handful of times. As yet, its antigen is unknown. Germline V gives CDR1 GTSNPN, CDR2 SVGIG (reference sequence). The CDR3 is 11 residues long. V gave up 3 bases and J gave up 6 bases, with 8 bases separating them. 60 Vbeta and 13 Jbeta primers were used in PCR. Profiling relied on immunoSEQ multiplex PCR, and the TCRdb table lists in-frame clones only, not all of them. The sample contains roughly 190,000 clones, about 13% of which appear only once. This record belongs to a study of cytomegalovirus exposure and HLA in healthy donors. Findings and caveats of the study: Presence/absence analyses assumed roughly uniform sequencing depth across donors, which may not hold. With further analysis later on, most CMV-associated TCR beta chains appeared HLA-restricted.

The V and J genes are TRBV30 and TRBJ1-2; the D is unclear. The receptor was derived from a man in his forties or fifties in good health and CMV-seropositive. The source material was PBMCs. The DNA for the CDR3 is TGTGCCTGGAGCCCGGCGGATGGCTACACCTTC. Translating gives CAWSPADGYTF.